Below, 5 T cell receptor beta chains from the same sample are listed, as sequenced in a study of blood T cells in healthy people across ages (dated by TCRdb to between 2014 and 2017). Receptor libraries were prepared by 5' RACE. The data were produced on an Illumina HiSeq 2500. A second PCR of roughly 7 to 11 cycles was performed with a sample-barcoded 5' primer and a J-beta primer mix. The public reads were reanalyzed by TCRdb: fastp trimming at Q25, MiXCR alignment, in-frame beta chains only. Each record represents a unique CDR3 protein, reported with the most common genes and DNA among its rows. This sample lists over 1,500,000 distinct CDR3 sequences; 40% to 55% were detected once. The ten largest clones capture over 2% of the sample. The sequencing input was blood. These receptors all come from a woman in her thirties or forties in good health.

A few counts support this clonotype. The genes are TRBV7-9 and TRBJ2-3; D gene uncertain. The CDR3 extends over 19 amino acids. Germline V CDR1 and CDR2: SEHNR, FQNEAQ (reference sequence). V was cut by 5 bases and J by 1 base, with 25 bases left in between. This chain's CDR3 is CASSHPPGGPHLGTDTQYF. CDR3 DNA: TGTGCCAGCAGCCACCCCCCGGGCGGACCTCACCTCGGCACAGATACGCAGTATTTT.

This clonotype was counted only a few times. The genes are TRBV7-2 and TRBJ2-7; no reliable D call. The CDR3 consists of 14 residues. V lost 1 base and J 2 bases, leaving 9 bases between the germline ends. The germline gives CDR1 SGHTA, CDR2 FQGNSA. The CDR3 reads CASSLGVSTYEQYF. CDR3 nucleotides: TGTGCCAGCAGCTTAGGGGTCAGTACCTACGAGCAGTACTTC.

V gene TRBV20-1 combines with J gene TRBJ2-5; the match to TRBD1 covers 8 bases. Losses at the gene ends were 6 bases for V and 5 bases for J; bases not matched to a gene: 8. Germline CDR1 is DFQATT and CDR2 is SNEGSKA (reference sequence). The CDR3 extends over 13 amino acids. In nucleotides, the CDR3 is TGCAGTGCGTGGACAGGGAGGTTGGAGACCCAGTACTTC. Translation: CSAWTGRLETQYF.

The CDR3 sequence is CASSGVPSRGTQYF. Here the CDR3 DNA reads TGTGCCAGCAGTGGGGTCCCCTCACGTGGGACCCAGTACTTC. The chain joins TRBV27 to TRBJ2-5, with D hard to call. Germline V gene data show CDR1 as MNHEY and CDR2 as SMNVEV (reference sequence). The CDR3 runs to 14 residues. V was clipped by 5 bases and J by 7 bases, with 17 bases between them.

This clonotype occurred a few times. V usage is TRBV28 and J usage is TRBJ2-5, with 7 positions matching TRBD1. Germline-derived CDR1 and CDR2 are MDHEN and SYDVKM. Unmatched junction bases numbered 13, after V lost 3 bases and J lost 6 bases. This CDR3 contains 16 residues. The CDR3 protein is CASSFEGGRGSKTQYF. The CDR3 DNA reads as TGTGCCAGCAGTTTCGAAGGGGGCCGGGGATCAAAGACCCAGTACTTC.